The 3 T cell receptor beta chains in this list originate from one sample, sequenced in a study of cytomegalovirus exposure and HLA in healthy donors. The study ran its PCR with 60 Vbeta and 13 Jbeta primers. Clones were sequenced by immunoSEQ multiplex PCR, and TCRdb holds only the in-frame ones, with some missing. The table lists around 150,000 clones, about 80% of them singletons. Sequencing was done on a sample of PBMCs. The receptors were gathered from a man aged 18 to 29 in good health and CMV-seropositive.

The chain employs TRBV4-1 and TRBJ1-1; D not certain. The CDR3 sequence is 14 residues long. The germline V gene has CDR1 MGHRA and CDR2 YSYEKL. Trimming took 8 bases from V and 7 from J, leaving 20 bases between them. This CDR3 reads CASSNRGLRGEAFF. The CDR3 DNA reads as TGCGCCAGCTCAAACAGAGGCCTCCGGGGTGAAGCTTTCTTT.

CDR3 loop: CASSQDWTGGTDTQYF. As DNA, the CDR3 is TGCGCCAGCAGCCAAGATTGGACAGGGGGCACAGATACGCAGTATTTT. The V and J genes are TRBV4-3 and TRBJ2-3, with TRBD1 matching 9 bases. The length of the CDR3 is 16 residues. With 0 bases clipped from V and 1 base from J, the junction kept 2 bases outside the gene matches. The V gene's germline CDR1 is LGHNA and CDR2 YSLEER.

The chain's CDR3 is CASSVEGAKVGGAEQFF. For the CDR3, the DNA is TGTGCCAGCAGCGTAGAGGGCGCTAAAGTGGGGGGGGCTGAGCAGTTCTTC. The rearrangement links TRBV9 to TRBJ2-1, with D tentatively TRBD2 (7 bases). The CDR3 runs 17 residues. Trimming removed 0 bases from V and 9 bases from J, with 22 bases in between. Germline CDR1 SGDLS, CDR2 YYNGEE.